The clone carrying this T cell receptor beta chain has a single count. These data belong to a study of blood T cell repertoires in COVID-19. This table comes from immunoSEQ multiplex PCR, and its TCRdb copy is limited to in-frame clones, with some not included. The repertoire holds more than 200,000 clones, with around 88% as singletons. Trimming cost V 2 bases and J 8 bases; bases outside gene matches: 7. The germline CDR1 and CDR2 sequences are MNHEY and SVGAGI. This CDR3 has 14 amino acids. What was sequenced was peripheral blood. The chain links TRBV6-5 to TRBJ1-2, with 8 positions matching TRBD1. The source of this sequence is a woman aged 50 to 60 with acute or convalescent COVID-19. Here the CDR3 DNA reads TGTGCCAGCAGTTACCCGGACAGGGATCGAGGCTACACCTTC. It yields the protein CASSYPDRDRGYTF.